This record concerns one T cell receptor beta chain sequence. The sample belongs to a study of blood T cell repertoires in COVID-19. CDR3 length: 13 residues. Germline loops: CDR1 SGHTA, CDR2 FQGTGA. V was shortened by 5 bases and J by 3 bases, with 11 bases between the two germline ends. Sequencing was performed with immunoSEQ multiplex PCR; in TCRdb, only in-frame clones are kept and a portion is missing. This sample has 100,000 to 130,000 clones, with roughly 90% found just once. The specimen sequenced was peripheral blood. The source of this sequence is a man aged 35 to 55 with active or convalescent COVID-19. The chain is built from TRBV7-3 and TRBJ2-7, with a tentative D call TRBD2 (6 bases). The CDR3 is CASSPGLYYEQYF. Written as DNA, the CDR3 is TGTGCCAGCAGCCCGGGACTTTACTACGAGCAGTACTTC.